The 31 T cell receptor beta chains below all came from one sample that was sequenced in a study of blood T cell repertoires in COVID-19 (dated by TCRdb to 2018 to 2021). The library was made by the immunoSEQ multiplex PCR assay. In its TCRdb copy, this immuneACCESS table keeps in-frame sequences only and misses some clones. Where compared with another copy, unresolved V genes explain less than half of these, and the others have no known cause. The sample table holds hundreds of thousands of clones, of which around 83% were seen once. The top ten hold 5.5% to 7.5% of the sample. Input material: PBMCs or T cells enriched from blood (not recorded which). The receptors here all came from a woman in her thirties or forties who had recovered from COVID-19.

This chain uses TRBV6-5 with TRBJ1-2, with D perhaps matching TRBD1 (5 bases). CDR1 is MNHEY and CDR2 is SVGAGI in the germline V gene. This CDR3 is built from 13 residues. The V end was cut by 0 bases, the J end by 14 bases, with 16 bases between. This CDR3 is CASSYSNRDSRTF. Written as DNA, the CDR3 is TGTGCCAGCAGTTACTCCAACCGGGACTCAAGGACCTTC.

The chain has TRBV3-1 (or the pseudogene TRBV3-2) and TRBJ2-7; a possible D gene is TRBD2 (5 bases). The CDR3 spans 14 residues. Germline CDR1 reads LGHDT; CDR2 reads YNNKEL (reference sequence). V lost 2 bases and J 2 bases, leaving 10 bases between the germline ends. CDR3 loop: CASSQTSGAYEQYF. CDR3 coding DNA: TGTGCCAGCAGCCAAACCAGCGGAGCCTACGAGCAGTACTTC.

The chain links TRBV9 to TRBJ1-4; tentatively, D is TRBD1 (6 bases). The V gene's germline CDR1 is SGDLS and CDR2 YYNGEE. This CDR3 is 17 amino acids long. V was pared by 0 bases and J by 0 bases, with 12 bases between. As DNA, the CDR3 is TGTGCCAGCAGCGTAGGAGGGGGAGGGACAACTAATGAAAAACTGTTTTTT. The encoded protein is CASSVGGGGTTNEKLFF.

About this clone: The sample carries other DNA sequences with the same CDR3. The V and J genes are TRBV18 and TRBJ1-2, with TRBD1 matching 10 bases. Germline trimming cut 2 bases from V and 2 bases from J; bases unmatched to any gene: 2. The CDR3 is 15 amino acids. Germline CDR1 is KGHSH and CDR2 is LQKENI. CDR3 in amino acids: CASSPGTGENYGYTF. The CDR3 bases are TGTGCCAGCTCACCAGGGACAGGGGAGAACTATGGCTACACCTTC.

This chain links TRBV5-1 with TRBJ1-3, with 9 bases lining up with TRBD1. The V gene end was trimmed by 4 bases and the J gene end by 10 bases; junction bases not matched to a gene: 9. The CDR3 runs 14 residues. Germline V lookup: CDR1 SGHRS, CDR2 YFSETQ. Here the CDR3 reads CASSIPGQGETIYF. DNA for the CDR3: TGCGCCAGCAGCATTCCGGGACAGGGTGAAACCATATATTTT. Combining the CDR3 with reference TRBV5-1 and TRBJ1-3 gives the whole variable domain KAGVTQTPRYLIKTRGQQVTLSCSPISGHRSVSWYQQTPGQGLQFLFEYFSETQRNKGNFPGRFSGRQFSNSRSEMNVSTLELGDSALYLCASSIPGQGETIYFGEGSWLTVV.

The chain links TRBV9 to TRBJ2-2; weak D call: TRBD2 (5 bases). The CDR3 is 13 amino acids. CDR1 SGDLS and CDR2 YYNGEE come from the germline V gene. V was pared by 4 bases and J by 6 bases, with 10 bases between. The CDR3 DNA sequence: TGTGCCAGCAGCCCTCTACTAGCCGGGGAGCTGTTTTTT. Its protein is CASSPLLAGELFF.

The chain couples TRBV7-2 to TRBJ1-2; D is possibly TRBD1 (5 bases). Germline values: CDR1 SGHTA, CDR2 FQGNSA. This CDR3 is 13 amino acids long. Trimming shortened V by 8 bases and J by 4 bases, and 14 bases separated the two germline ends. CDR3 protein: CASSPAQAYGYTF. Written as DNA, the CDR3 is TGTGCCAGCTCCCCGGCACAGGCCTATGGCTACACCTTC.

CDR3 region: CASTPGGANSYNEQFF. CDR3 DNA sequence: TGTGCCAGCACCCCGGGGGGGGCCAACTCCTACAATGAGCAGTTCTTC. V and J are TRBV28 and TRBJ2-1; 8 bases map to TRBD2. The trim removed 7 bases at V and 0 bases at J, leaving 8 bases unmatched. Germline CDR1 reads MDHEN; CDR2 reads SYDVKM. The length of the CDR3 is 16 residues.

This clone appeared a single time. The rearrangement uses TRBV2 and TRBJ2-3; 9 bases match TRBD2. Germline V gene sequence: CDR1 SNHLY, CDR2 FYNNEI. This CDR3 comprises 15 residues. The junction had 9 bases not matched to a gene; V was cut back by 9 bases and J by 2 bases. CDR3: CARAQAGGFTDTQYF. Written as DNA, the CDR3 is TGTGCCAGAGCCCAAGCGGGAGGCTTCACAGATACGCAGTATTTT.

This chain connects TRBV18 to TRBJ2-3, with D uncertain. Germline lookup yields CDR1 KGHSH and CDR2 LQKENI. V was shortened by 2 bases and J by 4 bases, with 10 bases between the two germline ends. This CDR3 is 14 amino acids long. The CDR3 nucleotides read TGTGCCAGCTCACCAGCTCGACGGGCAGATACGCAGTATTTT. It codes for CASSPARRADTQYF.

J is TRBJ2-7 and V is TRBV6-5, with TRBD1 matching 8 bases. Trimming at V came to 6 bases and at J to 2 bases, leaving 6 bases not matched to a gene. The CDR3 is made up of 14 amino acids. Germline-derived CDR1 and CDR2 are MNHEY and SVGAGI. The CDR3 sequence: CASRDRGTPYEQYF. The CDR3 DNA reads as TGTGCCAGCAGAGACAGGGGAACCCCCTACGAGCAGTACTTC.

The chain uses TRBV6-5 and TRBJ2-2; TRBD1 matches 11 bases. Losses at the gene ends were 7 bases for V and 4 bases for J; bases not matched to a gene: 5. This CDR3 comprises 15 residues. Germline CDR1 MNHEY, CDR2 SVGAGI. The CDR3 protein is CASTGQGASTGELFF. The CDR3 DNA follows: TGTGCCAGCACCGGACAGGGGGCGAGCACCGGGGAGCTGTTTTTT.

The chain joins TRBV19 to TRBJ1-5; TRBD1 matches at 8 bases. The CDR3 sequence is 14 residues long. Germline CDR1 is LNHDA and CDR2 is SQIVND (reference sequence). The ends lost 7 bases at V and 3 bases at J; junction bases unmatched: 5. The CDR3 coding sequence is TGTGCCAGTACCCAACAGGGGGACAATCAGCCCCAGCATTTT. It is translated as CASTQQGDNQPQHF.

This clone occurred once. The chain couples TRBV7-6 to TRBJ1-4; 7 bases match TRBD1. V dropped 4 bases and J dropped 3; count of bases not matched to a gene: 8. CDR1 and CDR2 (germline): SGHVS, FNYEAQ. The CDR3 totals 16 residues. The CDR3 sequence is CASSYGQAESNEKLFF. The CDR3 coding sequence is TGTGCCAGCAGCTACGGACAGGCGGAGTCTAATGAAAAACTGTTTTTT.

This chain connects TRBV19 to TRBJ2-1; 10 bases line up with TRBD1. Germline V gene lookup returns CDR1 LNHDA and CDR2 SQIVND (reference sequence). The CDR3 is 14 residues long. With 5 bases clipped from V and 12 bases from J, the junction kept 10 bases outside the gene matches. The CDR3 nucleotides read TGTGCCAGTAGTGCCCGGGACAGGGGTTTTCGGCAGTTCTTC. Its protein product is CASSARDRGFRQFF.

This clone was observed once. V gene TRBV5-4 combines with J gene TRBJ2-4; D may be TRBD2 (6 bases). The germline gives CDR1 SGHNT, CDR2 YYREEE (reference sequence). This CDR3 is built from 13 residues. Trimming stripped 4 bases from V and 5 bases from J, with 10 bases between. CDR3 in DNA: TGTGCCAGCAGCGGTGGAGGGCAAAACATTCAGTACTTC. It translates to CASSGGGQNIQYF.

CDR3 protein: CASSSDRDQPQHF. CDR3 nucleotide sequence: TGTGCCAGCAGCTCTGACAGAGATCAGCCCCAGCATTTT. The chain links TRBV11-2 to TRBJ1-5; possible D gene TRBD1, 5 bases. V was pared by 4 bases and J by 5 bases, with 9 bases between. Germline V gene data show CDR1 as SGHAT and CDR2 as FQNNGV. This CDR3 is built from 13 residues.

Here the CDR3 reads CASSYSRTGDYGYTF. As DNA, the CDR3 is TGTGCCAGCAGTTACTCCCGGACAGGGGACTATGGCTACACCTTC. The chain has TRBV6-2 or TRBV6-3 and TRBJ1-2; 9 nucleotides agree with TRBD1. The CDR3 consists of 15 residues. After removal of 0 bases from V and 3 bases from J, the junction contained 2 bases not matched to a gene. The germline CDR1 and CDR2 sequences are MNHEY and SVGEGT.

The chain recombines TRBV10-1 with TRBJ2-1; D is possibly TRBD1 (5 bases). V was cut by 5 bases and J by 4 bases, with 15 bases left in between. This CDR3 contains 15 residues. Looked up from germline, CDR1 is WNHNN and CDR2 is SYGVQD (reference sequence). CDR3 residues: CASSYDRSQYNEQFF. In nucleotides, the CDR3 is TGCGCCAGCAGTTATGACAGATCCCAATACAATGAGCAGTTCTTC.

The chain uses TRBV19 and TRBJ2-3, with 13 positions matching TRBD2. Germline trimming cut 5 bases from V and 5 bases from J; bases unmatched to any gene: 13. This CDR3 region has 18 residues. Germline CDR1 reads LNHDA; CDR2 reads SQIVND (reference sequence). This CDR3 reads CASSRFGLAGVGGDTQYF. The CDR3 DNA follows: TGTGCCAGTAGTCGCTTCGGACTAGCGGGAGTAGGTGGAGATACGCAGTATTTT.

The chain joins TRBV11-2 to TRBJ2-3, with a weak D call TRBD1 (6 bases). The length of the CDR3 is 15 residues. The V gene's germline CDR1 is SGHAT and CDR2 FQNNGV. V dropped 5 bases and J dropped 3 bases, with 15 bases sitting between them. DNA of the CDR3: TGTGCCAGCAGCCACCCGGGACAAGGGACAGATACGCAGTATTTT. This encodes CASSHPGQGTDTQYF.

This clone has a handful of counts. The J gene is TRBJ2-5, the V gene TRBV9, with D perhaps TRBD2 (6 bases). The CDR3 length is 14 residues. V was trimmed by 3 bases and J by 1 base, leaving 10 bases between them. The germline V gene encodes CDR1 SGDLS and CDR2 YYNGEE. CDR3 sequence (DNA): TGTGCCAGCAGCGGGAATAGCGGCCAAGAGACCCAGTACTTC. Amino acid sequence: CASSGNSGQETQYF. The entire variable domain, with the rest obtained from reference TRBV9 and TRBJ2-5, is as follows: DSGVTQTPKHLITATGQRVTLRCSPRSGDLSVYWYQQSLDQGLQFLIQYYNGEERAKGNILERFSAQQFPDLHSELNLSSLELGDSALYFCASSGNSGQETQYFGPGTRLLVL.

The chain recombines TRBV6-2 or TRBV6-3 with TRBJ2-3, with 10 bases aligning to TRBD2. The CDR3 is 21 residues long. Germline V gives CDR1 MNHEY, CDR2 SVGEGT. V was pared by 5 bases and J by 3 bases, with 23 bases of the junction left unmatched. CDR3 coding DNA: TGTGCCAGCAGTCCCCCCGACAGGGCGAGCGGGAGGGCCTCAAGGACAGATACGCAGTATTTT. This encodes CASSPPDRASGRASRTDTQYF.

The genes are TRBV28 and TRBJ1-1; 7 bases agree with TRBD1. The V and J ends lost 7 bases and 1 base, in that order; junction bases with no gene match: 6. The CDR3 has 14 amino acids. Germline V gene data show CDR1 as MDHEN and CDR2 as SYDVKM. CDR3 loop: CASKKDRENTEAFF. CDR3 in DNA: TGTGCCAGCAAAAAAGACAGGGAGAACACTGAAGCTTTCTTT.

The chain has TRBV7-9 and TRBJ1-2; TRBD1 matches 8 bases. This CDR3 comprises 17 residues. Germline V gene lookup returns CDR1 SEHNR and CDR2 FQNEAQ (reference sequence). The V segment lost 4 bases and the J segment 3 bases; nucleotides outside the gene matches: 13. CDR3 nucleotides: TGTGCCAGCAGCTCTTCGGGCAGGGGGCAATCAGACTATGGCTACACCTTC. It codes for CASSSSGRGQSDYGYTF.

The chain uses TRBV24-1 and TRBJ2-3; 7 nucleotides agree with TRBD2. The trim removed 10 bases at V and 4 bases at J, leaving 10 bases unmatched. CDR1 and CDR2 (germline): KGHDR, SFDVKD. The CDR3 has 14 amino acids. CDR3 amino acids: CATQTGEGADTQYF. The CDR3 nucleotides read TGTGCCACTCAAACGGGGGAGGGCGCAGATACGCAGTATTTT.

V is TRBV27 and J is TRBJ1-4; the match to TRBD1 covers 10 bases. The CDR3 consists of 15 residues. CDR1 is MNHEY, CDR2 SMNVEV, per germline (reference sequence). With V trimmed by 5 bases and J by 7 bases, 7 bases remained unmatched. The CDR3: CASSLRQGAFEKLFF. The CDR3 DNA sequence: TGTGCCAGCAGTCTACGACAGGGGGCCTTTGAAAAACTGTTTTTT.

The chain has TRBV24-1 and TRBJ2-1; TRBD1 is a possible D gene (6 bases). Germline lookup yields CDR1 KGHDR and CDR2 SFDVKD. This CDR3 has 15 amino acids. V was pared by 3 bases and J by 0 bases, with 8 bases between. The CDR3 bases are TGTGCCACCAGTGATCAGGACAGCTCCTACAATGAGCAGTTCTTC. Translation gives CATSDQDSSYNEQFF.

The chain is built from TRBV2 and TRBJ2-6; D unclear. The germline gives CDR1 SNHLY, CDR2 FYNNEI. This CDR3 is 12 amino acids long. Trimming removed 6 bases from V and 15 bases from J, with 15 bases in between. CDR3 coding DNA: TGTGCCAGCAGAGACGCAGGTTCTTACCTGACTTTC. This sequence encodes CASRDAGSYLTF.

The CDR3 region is CASSFGWIGEKLFF. The CDR3 nucleotides are TGTGCCAGCAGCTTCGGGTGGATCGGTGAAAAACTGTTTTTT. The rearrangement joins TRBV7-9 to TRBJ1-4; D is undetermined. In germline, CDR1 is SEHNR, CDR2 FQNEAQ (reference sequence). The CDR3 has 14 amino acids. Trimming left V 3 bases short and J 7 bases short, with 12 bases between. Looking up the rest from reference TRBV7-9 and TRBJ1-4 gives the full variable domain: DTGVSQNPRHKITKRGQNVTFRCDPISEHNRLYWYRQTLGQGPEFLTYFQNEAQLEKSRLLSDRFSAERPKGSFSTLEIQRTEQGDSAMYLCASSFGWIGEKLFFGSGTQLSVL.

The chain combines TRBV4-1 with TRBJ1-3; TRBD1 might be the D (5 bases). The CDR3 consists of 20 residues. Germline lookup yields CDR1 MGHRA and CDR2 YSYEKL. With 1 base removed from V and 2 bases from J, the gap between germline ends came to 24 bases. CDR3 DNA: TGCGCCAGCAGCCAAGTGCCCCTGGGGCAGGATGCCACAACTGGAAACACCATATATTTT. Protein sequence: CASSQVPLGQDATTGNTIYF.